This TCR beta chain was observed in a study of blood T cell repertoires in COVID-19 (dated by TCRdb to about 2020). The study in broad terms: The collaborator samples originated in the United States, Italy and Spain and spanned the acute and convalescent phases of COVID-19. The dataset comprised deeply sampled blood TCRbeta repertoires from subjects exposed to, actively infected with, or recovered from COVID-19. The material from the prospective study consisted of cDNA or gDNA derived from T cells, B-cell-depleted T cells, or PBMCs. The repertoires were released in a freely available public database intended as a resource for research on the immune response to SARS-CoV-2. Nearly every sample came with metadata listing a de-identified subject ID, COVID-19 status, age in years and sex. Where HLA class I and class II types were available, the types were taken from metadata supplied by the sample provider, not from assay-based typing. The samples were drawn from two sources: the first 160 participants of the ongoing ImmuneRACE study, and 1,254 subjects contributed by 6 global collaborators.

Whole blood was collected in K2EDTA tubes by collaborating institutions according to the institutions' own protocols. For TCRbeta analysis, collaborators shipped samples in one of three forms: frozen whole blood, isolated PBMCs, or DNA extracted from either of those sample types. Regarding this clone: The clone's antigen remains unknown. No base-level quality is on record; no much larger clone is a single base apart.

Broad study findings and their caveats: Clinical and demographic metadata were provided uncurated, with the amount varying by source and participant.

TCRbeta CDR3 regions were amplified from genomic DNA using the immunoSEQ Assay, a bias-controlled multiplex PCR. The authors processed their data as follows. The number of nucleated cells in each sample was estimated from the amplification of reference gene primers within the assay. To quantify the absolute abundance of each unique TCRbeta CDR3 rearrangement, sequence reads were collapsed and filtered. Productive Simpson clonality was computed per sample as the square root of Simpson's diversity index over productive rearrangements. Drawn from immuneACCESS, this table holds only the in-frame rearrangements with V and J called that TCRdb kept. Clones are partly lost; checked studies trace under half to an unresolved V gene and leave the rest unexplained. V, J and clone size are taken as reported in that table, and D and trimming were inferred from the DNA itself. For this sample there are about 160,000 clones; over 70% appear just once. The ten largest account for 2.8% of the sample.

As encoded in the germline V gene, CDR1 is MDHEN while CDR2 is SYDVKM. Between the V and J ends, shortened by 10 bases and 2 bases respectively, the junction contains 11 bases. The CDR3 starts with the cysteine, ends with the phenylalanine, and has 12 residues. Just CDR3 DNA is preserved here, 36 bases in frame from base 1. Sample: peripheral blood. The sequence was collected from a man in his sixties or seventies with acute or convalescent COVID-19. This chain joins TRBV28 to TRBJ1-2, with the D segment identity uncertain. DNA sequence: TGTGCCACCGAGAGGGAGAACTATGGCTACACCTTC. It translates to CATERENYGYTF.